In its sample, the clone carrying this TCR beta chain was seen many times. The antigen remains unidentified. V lost 5 bases and J lost 6, with 10 bases in between. The germline V gene has CDR1 LNHDA and CDR2 SQIVND (reference sequence). This CDR3 is 12 amino acids long. Using RNA template, CDR3s of TCR alpha and beta were amplified with iRepertoire arm-PCR. Input was roughly 100-450 ng of tissue mRNA or PBMC total RNA. In TCRdb, the multiplex PCR reads were re-called with MiXCR into one record per CDR3 protein. The sample shows around 97,000 distinct CDR3 sequences, around 29% of them seen only once. The sample belongs to a study of glioma-infiltrating T cells. General study results and limits: Non-neoplastic patients had below-expected tissue-blood divergence, while all gliomas exceeded expectation.

The receptor comes from a human donor with low-grade glioma or glioblastoma, undergoing nonglioma brain surgery, or in good health (not recorded which). Sequencing was performed on glioma tissue, nonneoplastic brain tissue, or PBMCs (not recorded which). V is TRBV19 and J is TRBJ2-5; a possible D gene is TRBD2 (6 bases). The CDR3 DNA sequence: TGTGCCAGTAGTCGGGGGATGCAGACCCAGTACTTC. It encodes CASSRGMQTQYF.